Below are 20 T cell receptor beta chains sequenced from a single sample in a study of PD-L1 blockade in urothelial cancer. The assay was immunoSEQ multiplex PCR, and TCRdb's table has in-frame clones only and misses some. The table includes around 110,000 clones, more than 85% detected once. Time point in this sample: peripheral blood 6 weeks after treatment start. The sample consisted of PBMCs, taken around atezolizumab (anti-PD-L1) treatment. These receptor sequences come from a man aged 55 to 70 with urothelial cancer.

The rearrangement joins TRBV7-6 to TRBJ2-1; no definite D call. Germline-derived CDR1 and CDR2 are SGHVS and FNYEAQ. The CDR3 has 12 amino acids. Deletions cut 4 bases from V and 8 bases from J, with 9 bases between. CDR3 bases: TGTGCCAGCAGCTACTACTCGCATGAGCAGTTCTTC. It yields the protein CASSYYSHEQFF.

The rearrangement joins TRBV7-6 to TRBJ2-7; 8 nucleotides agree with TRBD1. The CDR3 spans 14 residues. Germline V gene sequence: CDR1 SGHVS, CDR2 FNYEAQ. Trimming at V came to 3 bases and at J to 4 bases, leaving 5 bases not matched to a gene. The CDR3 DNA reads TGTGCCAGCAGCTTTGGACAGGGACTTTACGAGCAGTACTTC. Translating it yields CASSFGQGLYEQYF.

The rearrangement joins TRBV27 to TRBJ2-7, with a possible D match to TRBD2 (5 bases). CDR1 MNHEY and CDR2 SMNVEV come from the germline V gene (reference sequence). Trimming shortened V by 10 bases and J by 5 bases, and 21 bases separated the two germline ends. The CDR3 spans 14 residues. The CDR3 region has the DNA TGTGCCACGGGAACGCCAGGCGTCCCCAACGAGCAGTACTTC. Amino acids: CATGTPGVPNEQYF.

This chain's CDR3 is CASSYSRAGGGVPQHF. The DNA of the CDR3 is TGTGCCAGCAGTTACTCCAGGGCAGGGGGCGGGGTGCCCCAGCATTTT. The gene calls are TRBV6-5 and TRBJ1-5; TRBD1 aligns across 8 bases. The germline CDR1 and CDR2 sequences are MNHEY and SVGAGI. V was clipped by 0 bases and J by 9 bases; unmatched bases: 10. The CDR3 contains 16 residues.

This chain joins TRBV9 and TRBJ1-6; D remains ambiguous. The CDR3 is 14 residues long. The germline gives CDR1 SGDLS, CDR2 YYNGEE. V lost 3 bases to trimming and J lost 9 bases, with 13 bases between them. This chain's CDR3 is CASSEWTKGSPLHF. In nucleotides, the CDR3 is TGTGCCAGCAGCGAATGGACTAAGGGTTCACCCCTCCACTTT.

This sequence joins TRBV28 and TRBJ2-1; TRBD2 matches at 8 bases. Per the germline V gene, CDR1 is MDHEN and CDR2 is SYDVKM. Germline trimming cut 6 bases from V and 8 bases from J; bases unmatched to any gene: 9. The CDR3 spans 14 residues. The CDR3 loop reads CASSPGLVVYEQFF. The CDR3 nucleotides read TGTGCCAGCAGCCCGGGACTAGTAGTCTATGAGCAGTTCTTC.

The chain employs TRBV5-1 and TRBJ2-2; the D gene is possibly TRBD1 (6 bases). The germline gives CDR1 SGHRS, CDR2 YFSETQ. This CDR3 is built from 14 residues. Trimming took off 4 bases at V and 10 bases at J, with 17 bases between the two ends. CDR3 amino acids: CASSVGQIHVELFF. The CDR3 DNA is TGCGCCAGCAGCGTAGGACAGATACACGTGGAGCTGTTTTTT.

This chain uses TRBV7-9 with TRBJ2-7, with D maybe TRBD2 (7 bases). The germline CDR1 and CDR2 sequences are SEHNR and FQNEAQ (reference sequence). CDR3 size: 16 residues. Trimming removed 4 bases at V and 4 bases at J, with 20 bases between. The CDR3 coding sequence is TGTGCCAGCAGCTCCACCCAGGGGTGGCGGGGGTACGAGCAGTACTTC. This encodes CASSSTQGWRGYEQYF.

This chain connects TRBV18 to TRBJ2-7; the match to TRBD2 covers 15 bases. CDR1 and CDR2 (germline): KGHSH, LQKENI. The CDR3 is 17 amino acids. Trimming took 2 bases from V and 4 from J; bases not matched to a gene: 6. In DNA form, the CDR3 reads TGTGCCAGCTCACCAACGAGGGGGACTAGCGGGAGGTACGAGCAGTACTTC. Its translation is CASSPTRGTSGRYEQYF.

The CDR3 reads CASSLPPGGYEQYF. CDR3 DNA sequence: TGTGCCAGCAGTTTGCCGCCTGGAGGCTACGAGCAGTACTTC. The chain links TRBV28 to TRBJ2-7; maybe TRBD2 (5 bases). Deletions cut 3 bases from V and 3 bases from J, with 12 bases between. The CDR3 extends over 14 amino acids. Germline loops: CDR1 MDHEN, CDR2 SYDVKM.

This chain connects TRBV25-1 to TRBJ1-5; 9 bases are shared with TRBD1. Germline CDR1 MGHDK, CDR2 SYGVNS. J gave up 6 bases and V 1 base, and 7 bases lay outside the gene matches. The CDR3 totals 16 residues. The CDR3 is CASSESTGGASQPQHF. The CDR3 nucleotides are TGTGCCAGCAGTGAATCGACAGGGGGTGCGAGTCAGCCCCAGCATTTT.

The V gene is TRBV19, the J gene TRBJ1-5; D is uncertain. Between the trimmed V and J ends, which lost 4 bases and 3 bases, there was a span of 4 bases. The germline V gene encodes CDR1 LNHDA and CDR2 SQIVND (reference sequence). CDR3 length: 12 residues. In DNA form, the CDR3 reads TGTGCCAGTAGTACCTACAATCAGCCCCAGCATTTT. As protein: CASSTYNQPQHF.

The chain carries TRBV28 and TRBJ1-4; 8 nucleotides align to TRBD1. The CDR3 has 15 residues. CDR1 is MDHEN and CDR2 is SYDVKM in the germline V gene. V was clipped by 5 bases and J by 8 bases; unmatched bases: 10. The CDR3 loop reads CASSPGDRNYEKLFF. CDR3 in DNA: TGTGCCAGCAGTCCCGGGGACAGGAATTACGAAAAACTGTTTTTT.

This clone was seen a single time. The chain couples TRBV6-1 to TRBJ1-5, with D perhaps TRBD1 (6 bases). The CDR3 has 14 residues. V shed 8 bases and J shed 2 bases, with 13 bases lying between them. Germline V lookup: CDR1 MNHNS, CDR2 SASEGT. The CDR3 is CASHRVFGNQPQHF. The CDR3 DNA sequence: TGTGCCAGCCACAGGGTATTTGGCAATCAGCCCCAGCATTTT.

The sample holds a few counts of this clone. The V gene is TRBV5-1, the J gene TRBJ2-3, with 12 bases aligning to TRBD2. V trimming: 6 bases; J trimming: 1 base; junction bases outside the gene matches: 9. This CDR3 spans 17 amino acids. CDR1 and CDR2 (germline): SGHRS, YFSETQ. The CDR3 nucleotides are TGCGCCAGCAACCGACTAGCGGGGGTAGGAGGCACAGATACGCAGTATTTT. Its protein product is CASNRLAGVGGTDTQYF.

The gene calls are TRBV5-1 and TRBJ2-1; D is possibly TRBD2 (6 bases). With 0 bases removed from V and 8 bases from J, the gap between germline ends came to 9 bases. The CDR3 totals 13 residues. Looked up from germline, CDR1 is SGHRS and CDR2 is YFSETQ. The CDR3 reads CASSLGGAHEQFF. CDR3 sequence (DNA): TGCGCCAGCAGCTTGGGCGGGGCACATGAGCAGTTCTTC. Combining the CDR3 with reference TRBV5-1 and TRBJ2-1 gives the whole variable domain KAGVTQTPRYLIKTRGQQVTLSCSPISGHRSVSWYQQTPGQGLQFLFEYFSETQRNKGNFPGRFSGRQFSNSRSEMNVSTLELGDSALYLCASSLGGAHEQFFGPGTRLTVL.

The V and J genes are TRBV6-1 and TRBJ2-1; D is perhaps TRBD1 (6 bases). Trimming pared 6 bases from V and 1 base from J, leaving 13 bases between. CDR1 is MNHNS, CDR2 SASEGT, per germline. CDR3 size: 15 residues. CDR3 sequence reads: CASRGITGSYNEQFF. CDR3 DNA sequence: TGTGCCAGCAGGGGAATAACAGGGTCCTACAATGAGCAGTTCTTC.

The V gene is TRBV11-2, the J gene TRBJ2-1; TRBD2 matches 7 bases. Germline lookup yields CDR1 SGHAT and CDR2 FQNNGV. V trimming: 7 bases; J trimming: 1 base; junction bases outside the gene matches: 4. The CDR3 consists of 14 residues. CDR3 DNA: TGTGCCAGCATCGTGGGGGGGTCCTACAATGAGCAGTTCTTC. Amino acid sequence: CASIVGGSYNEQFF.

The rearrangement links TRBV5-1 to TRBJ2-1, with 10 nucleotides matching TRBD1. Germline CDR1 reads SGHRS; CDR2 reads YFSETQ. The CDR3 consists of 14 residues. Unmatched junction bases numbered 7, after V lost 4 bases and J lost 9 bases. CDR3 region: CASSPGQGRAEQFF. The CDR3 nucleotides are TGCGCCAGCAGCCCGGGACAGGGGCGGGCTGAGCAGTTCTTC.

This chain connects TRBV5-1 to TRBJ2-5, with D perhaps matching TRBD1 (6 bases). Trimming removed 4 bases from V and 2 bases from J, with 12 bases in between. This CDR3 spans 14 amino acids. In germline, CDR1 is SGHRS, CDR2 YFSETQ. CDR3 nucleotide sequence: TGCGCCAGCAGCCAGCCGAGGGGGCAAGAGACCCAGTACTTC. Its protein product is CASSQPRGQETQYF.